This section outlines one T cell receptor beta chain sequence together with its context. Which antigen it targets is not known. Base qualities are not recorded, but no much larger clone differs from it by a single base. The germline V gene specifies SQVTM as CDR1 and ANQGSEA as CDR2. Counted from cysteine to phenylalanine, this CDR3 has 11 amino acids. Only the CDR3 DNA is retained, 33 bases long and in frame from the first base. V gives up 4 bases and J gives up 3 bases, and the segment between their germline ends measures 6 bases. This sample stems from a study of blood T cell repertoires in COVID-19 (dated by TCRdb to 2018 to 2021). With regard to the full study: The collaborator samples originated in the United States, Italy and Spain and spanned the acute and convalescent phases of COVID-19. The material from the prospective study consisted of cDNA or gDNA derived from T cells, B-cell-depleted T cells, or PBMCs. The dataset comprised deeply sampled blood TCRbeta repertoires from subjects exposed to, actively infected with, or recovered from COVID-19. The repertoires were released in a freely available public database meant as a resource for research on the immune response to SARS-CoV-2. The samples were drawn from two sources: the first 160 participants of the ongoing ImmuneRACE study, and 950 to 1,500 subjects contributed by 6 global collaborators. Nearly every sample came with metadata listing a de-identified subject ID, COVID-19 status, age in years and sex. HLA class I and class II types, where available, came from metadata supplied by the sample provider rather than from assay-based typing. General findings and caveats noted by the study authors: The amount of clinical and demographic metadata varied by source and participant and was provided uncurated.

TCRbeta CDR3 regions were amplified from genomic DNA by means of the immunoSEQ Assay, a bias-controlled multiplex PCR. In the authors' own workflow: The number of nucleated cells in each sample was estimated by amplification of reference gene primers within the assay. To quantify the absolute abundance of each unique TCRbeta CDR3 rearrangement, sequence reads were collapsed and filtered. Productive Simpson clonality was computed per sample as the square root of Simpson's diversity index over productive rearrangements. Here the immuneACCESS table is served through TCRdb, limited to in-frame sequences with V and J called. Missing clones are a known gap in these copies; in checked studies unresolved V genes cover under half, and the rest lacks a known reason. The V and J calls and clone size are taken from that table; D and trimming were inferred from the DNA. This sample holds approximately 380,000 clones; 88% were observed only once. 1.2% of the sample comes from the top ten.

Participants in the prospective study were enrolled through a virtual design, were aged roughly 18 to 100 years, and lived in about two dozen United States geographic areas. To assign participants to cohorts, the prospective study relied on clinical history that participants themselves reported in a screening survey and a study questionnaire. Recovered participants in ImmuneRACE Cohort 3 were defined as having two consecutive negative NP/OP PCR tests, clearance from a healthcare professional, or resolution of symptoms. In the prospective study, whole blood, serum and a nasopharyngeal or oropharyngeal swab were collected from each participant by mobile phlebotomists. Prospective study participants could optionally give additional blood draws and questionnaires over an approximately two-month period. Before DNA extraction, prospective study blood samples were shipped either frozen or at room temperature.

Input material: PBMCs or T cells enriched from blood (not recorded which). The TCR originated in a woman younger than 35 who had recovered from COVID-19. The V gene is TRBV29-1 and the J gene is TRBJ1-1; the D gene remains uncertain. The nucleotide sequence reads TGCAGCGTTGTGCGGGACACTGAAGCTTTCTTT. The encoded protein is CSVVRDTEAFF.